Below, 31 T cell receptor beta chains from the same sample are listed, as sequenced in a study of cytomegalovirus exposure and HLA in healthy donors. A multiplex PCR was run with 60 Vbeta primers and 13 Jbeta primers. Sequencing was performed with immunoSEQ multiplex PCR; in TCRdb, only in-frame clones are kept and a portion is missing. The sample includes 150,000 to 160,000 clones, approximately 80% seen only once; the top ten take 9.5% to 15%. The source material was PBMCs. The origin of the receptors is a man aged 25 to 40 in good health and CMV-seropositive.

The rearrangement links TRBV6-5 to TRBJ2-7; possible D gene TRBD2, 5 bases. Looked up from germline, CDR1 is MNHEY and CDR2 is SVGAGI. This CDR3 has 16 amino acids. Deletions cut 0 bases from V and 3 bases from J, with 15 bases between. CDR3 in amino acids: CASSYSAGLPSYEQYF. The DNA for the CDR3 is TGTGCCAGCAGTTACTCGGCGGGCCTCCCCAGCTACGAGCAGTACTTC.

The gene calls are TRBV6-1 and TRBJ2-4; 9 bases fit TRBD1. Germline loops: CDR1 MNHNS, CDR2 SASEGT. V lost 6 bases, J lost 12 bases, and 9 bases stayed unmatched. The CDR3 sequence is 13 residues long. Here the CDR3 reads CASREPGQGRQYF. Here the CDR3 DNA reads TGTGCCAGCAGAGAGCCGGGACAGGGCCGTCAGTACTTC.

The chain links TRBV4-1 to TRBJ2-1; D possibly corresponds to TRBD2 (6 bases). This CDR3 region has 18 residues. V gave up 0 bases and J gave up 3 bases, with 18 bases separating them. Germline CDR1 is MGHRA and CDR2 is YSYEKL. This CDR3 reads CASSQDAWTTQIYNEQFF. The CDR3 DNA reads TGCGCCAGCAGCCAAGATGCCTGGACTACTCAAATCTACAATGAGCAGTTCTTC.

The chain joins TRBV11-2 to TRBJ1-3, with 9 bases that match TRBD1. Unmatched junction bases numbered 18, after V lost 7 bases and J lost 5 bases. The CDR3 contains 18 residues. Per the germline V gene, CDR1 is SGHAT and CDR2 is FQNNGV. CDR3 residues: CASTQGTGTTFYRNTIYF. The CDR3 nucleotides read TGTGCCAGCACCCAGGGGACAGGGACCACCTTTTACCGAAACACCATATATTTT.

The V call is TRBV13, the J call TRBJ2-7; a weak D match, TRBD2 (6 bases). The CDR3 sequence is 17 residues long. Germline lookup yields CDR1 PRHDT and CDR2 FYEKMQ (reference sequence). V was shortened by 1 base and J by 7 bases, with 23 bases between the two germline ends. For the CDR3, the DNA is TGTGCCAGCAGCTTAGCACATGAGGGTGGAGGGCCGGGTGAGCAGTACTTC. This encodes CASSLAHEGGGPGEQYF.

As for this clone: Other DNA sequences in this specimen translate into the identical CDR3. As DNA, the CDR3 is TGTGCCAGCAGTCTTCTAGCGGGAGAGTCGTATTACGAGCAGTACTTC. Translated: CASSLLAGESYYEQYF. The rearrangement uses TRBV28 and TRBJ2-7, with 10 bases identical to TRBD2. V lost 5 bases and J lost 4; bases outside the gene matches: 11. Germline lookup yields CDR1 MDHEN and CDR2 SYDVKM. The CDR3 contains 16 residues.

V is TRBV6-6 and J is TRBJ2-5, with D maybe TRBD1 (6 bases). The J call may not be correct, given that the DNA end is closer to TRBJ2-7. The CDR3 is 12 residues long. Germline CDR1 and CDR2: MNHNY and SVGAGI (reference sequence). The DNA for the CDR3 is TGTGCCTCCTCGTGGGGGCCCAACGAGCAGTACTTC. Amino acids: CASSWGPNEQYF.

The CDR3 sequence is CASTQLTDEQFF. CDR3 DNA: TGTGCCAGCACCCAACTTACGGATGAGCAGTTCTTC. This chain uses TRBV6-6 with TRBJ2-1; D is uncertain. Germline V gives CDR1 MNHNY, CDR2 SVGAGI (reference sequence). The CDR3 length is 12 residues. V dropped 7 bases and J dropped 8 bases, with 12 bases sitting between them.

The gene calls are TRBV6-5 and TRBJ2-7, with TRBD2 matching over 9 bases. Germline CDR1 and CDR2: MNHEY and SVGAGI. CDR3 size: 16 residues. V lost 0 bases, J lost 2 bases, and 5 bases stayed unmatched. CDR3 nucleotides: TGTGCCAGCAGTTACTCCGGCGCGGGAGGGACCTACGAGCAGTACTTC. Translating gives CASSYSGAGGTYEQYF.

The V call is TRBV6-6, the J call TRBJ1-1, with no clear D. Germline V lookup: CDR1 MNHNY, CDR2 SVGAGI (reference sequence). The germline V and J ends were trimmed by 0 bases and 3 bases, with 5 bases remaining between them. The CDR3 has 13 amino acids. The CDR3 DNA reads TGTGCCAGCAGTTACTCGAGATACACTGAAGCTTTCTTT. This encodes CASSYSRYTEAFF.

This sequence joins TRBV2 and TRBJ1-4; D uncertain. Trimming left V 6 bases short and J 10 bases short, with 21 bases between. CDR1 SNHLY and CDR2 FYNNEI come from the germline V gene. The CDR3 is 15 amino acids. The CDR3 is CASSPTRGLTGKLFF. The CDR3 DNA sequence: TGTGCCAGCAGCCCCACACGGGGTCTTACCGGAAAACTGTTTTTT.

V and J are TRBV9 and TRBJ2-3; 10 positions agree with TRBD2. This CDR3 is 16 amino acids long. Germline V gene lookup returns CDR1 SGDLS and CDR2 YYNGEE. Trimming cost V 3 bases and J 2 bases; bases outside gene matches: 6. The CDR3 region has the DNA TGTGCCAGCAGCGCGAGCGGGAGGGCTGACACAGATACGCAGTATTTT. This translates into CASSASGRADTDTQYF.

This chain uses TRBV30 with TRBJ1-1, with a tentative D call TRBD1 (5 bases). This CDR3 spans 15 amino acids. V lost 0 bases, J lost 8 bases, and 19 bases lay in between. In germline, CDR1 is GTSNPN, CDR2 SVGIG (reference sequence). The CDR3 DNA follows: TGTGCCTGGAGTGTATGGGAAAGCAGCGGGGCGGAAGCTTTCTTT. The encoded protein is CAWSVWESSGAEAFF.

The chain combines TRBV14 with TRBJ2-2, with TRBD1 identical over 9 bases. Looked up from germline, CDR1 is SGHDN and CDR2 is FVKESK. The length of the CDR3 is 17 residues. V lost 3 bases and J lost 2; bases outside the gene matches: 7. DNA for the CDR3: TGTGCCAGCAGCCAGGGTCCGGGACAGGGAAACACCGGGGAGCTGTTTTTT. Amino acid sequence: CASSQGPGQGNTGELFF.

This clone has more than one count but fewer than ten. The genes are TRBV11-2 and TRBJ2-2, with 12 bases lining up with TRBD2. Looked up from germline, CDR1 is SGHAT and CDR2 is FQNNGV. V gave up 6 bases and J gave up 4 bases; unmatched junction bases: 9. The CDR3 has 17 residues. CDR3 DNA: TGTGCCAGCAGATCTAGCGGGAGGGCCGCGGGCACCGGGGAGCTGTTTTTT. Amino acids: CASRSSGRAAGTGELFF.

In this sample, this clone turned up a few times. CDR3 residues: CASSSSTGRGTGELFF. CDR3 nucleotide sequence: TGCGCCAGCAGCTCTTCGACCGGGAGAGGAACCGGGGAGCTGTTTTTT. This rearrangement joins TRBV5-1 to TRBJ2-2; a weak D match, TRBD2 (6 bases). Germline values: CDR1 SGHRS, CDR2 YFSETQ. Trimming cost V 3 bases and J 5 bases, with 17 bases left between them. The length of the CDR3 is 16 residues.

The genes are TRBV18 and TRBJ1-3, with 7 bases fitting TRBD1. J lost 3 bases, V lost 2 bases, and 10 bases had no gene match. This CDR3 contains 17 residues. The germline CDR1 and CDR2 sequences are KGHSH and LQKENI. The CDR3 sequence is CASSPILSDRRGNTIYF. The CDR3 nucleotides read TGTGCCAGCTCACCAATATTGTCGGACAGGCGTGGAAACACCATATATTTT.

This clone was seen more than once but under ten times. The gene calls are TRBV5-6 and TRBJ1-2; no definite D call. The V gene's germline CDR1 is SGHDT and CDR2 YYEEEE. Trimming shortened V by 5 bases and J by 6 bases, and 23 bases separated the two germline ends. CDR3 size: 16 residues. For the CDR3, the DNA is TGTGCCAGCAGGACCTTAGCGGCTATCAGTGTGGATGGCTACACCTTC. Amino acid sequence: CASRTLAAISVDGYTF.

A word on this clone: This sample includes further DNA sequences coding for the same CDR3. The genes are TRBV5-4 and TRBJ2-5; 7 bases align to TRBD1. From germline, CDR1 is SGHNT and CDR2 YYREEE (reference sequence). The trim removed 1 base at V and 4 bases at J, leaving 1 base unmatched. This CDR3 is built from 13 residues. The CDR3 here is CASSLYRGETQYF. CDR3 nucleotides: TGTGCCAGCAGCTTGTACAGGGGAGAGACCCAGTACTTC.

The CDR3 spells CASSISSPGVGEKLFF. DNA for the CDR3: TGTGCCAGTAGTATTTCATCGCCCGGGGTTGGGGAAAAACTGTTTTTT. The J gene is TRBJ1-4, the V gene TRBV19; D uncertain. CDR3 length: 16 residues. In germline, CDR1 is LNHDA, CDR2 SQIVND (reference sequence). The V end was cut by 3 bases, the J end by 8 bases, with 19 bases between.

The chain employs TRBV29-1 and TRBJ1-1, with a possible D match to TRBD1 (6 bases). The germline V gene encodes CDR1 SQVTM and CDR2 ANQGSEA. The V gene lost 0 bases and the J gene lost 1 base, with 21 bases spanning the gap. The length of the CDR3 is 18 residues. CDR3 nucleotide sequence: TGCAGCGTTGAAGATCGAAGAGGGGCGGGGGGCCGGAACACTGAAGCTTTCTTT. This codes for CSVEDRRGAGGRNTEAFF. The full variable domain, with the rest looked up from reference TRBV29-1 and TRBJ1-1, is SAVISQKPSRDICQRGTSLTIQCQVDSQVTMMFWYRQQPGQSLTLIATANQGSEATYESGFVIDKFPISRPNLTFSTLTVSNMSPEDSSIYLCSVEDRRGAGGRNTEAFFGQGTRLTVV.

This chain connects TRBV19 to TRBJ2-1; weak D call: TRBD2 (5 bases). This CDR3 is built from 15 residues. Per germline, CDR1 LNHDA and CDR2 SQIVND (reference sequence). With 3 bases removed from V and 8 bases from J, the gap between germline ends came to 17 bases. The CDR3 DNA reads as TGTGCCAGTAGTATGGACCTAGCCCTCCCCCATGAGCAGTTCTTC. Translation: CASSMDLALPHEQFF.

The chain carries TRBV19 and TRBJ2-2; possibly TRBD2 for D (8 bases). The CDR3 covers 16 residues. V lost 8 bases and J lost 4, with 20 bases in between. Germline values: CDR1 LNHDA, CDR2 SQIVND (reference sequence). CDR3 in amino acids: CASGGGITGVTGELFF. The CDR3, as DNA: TGTGCCAGTGGCGGGGGGATTACAGGGGTCACCGGGGAGCTGTTTTTT.

The V gene is TRBV5-4, the J gene TRBJ2-5; D gene ambiguous. V was trimmed by 9 bases and J by 4 bases, leaving 16 bases between them. CDR1 is SGHNT, CDR2 YYREEE, per germline (reference sequence). The CDR3 sequence is 13 residues long. The CDR3 DNA follows: TGTGCCACAAGCCTACCCGACATAGAGACCCAGTACTTC. Its translation is CATSLPDIETQYF.

The V and J genes are TRBV28 and TRBJ1-2; 12 nucleotides agree with TRBD1. The ends lost 4 bases at V and 5 bases at J; junction bases unmatched: 14. CDR3 length: 18 residues. The germline V gene encodes CDR1 MDHEN and CDR2 SYDVKM. CDR3 bases: TGTGCCAGCAGTTCGTTGGGACAGGGGGCGCGGAAGGGGTATGGCTACACCTTC. Protein product: CASSSLGQGARKGYGYTF.

This clone was seen just once. V usage is TRBV5-4 and J usage is TRBJ1-1; no reliable D call. V was pared by 0 bases and J by 10 bases, with 10 bases between. This CDR3 is 12 amino acids long. Germline assignment: CDR1 SGHNT and CDR2 YYREEE (reference sequence). CDR3 loop: CASSLGGEGAFF. The CDR3 DNA follows: TGTGCCAGCAGCTTGGGCGGGGAGGGAGCTTTCTTT.

This clone was detected only once. The genes are TRBV29-1 and TRBJ2-7; TRBD2 might be the D (6 bases). This CDR3 is built from 14 residues. CDR1 SQVTM and CDR2 ANQGSEA come from the germline V gene. Trimming removed 4 bases at V and 0 bases at J, with 13 bases between. The CDR3 DNA reads TGCAGCGTTGCGATTAGCGGATCCTCCTACGAGCAGTACTTC. It yields the protein CSVAISGSSYEQYF.

The V call is TRBV25-1, the J call TRBJ1-2, with a weak D call TRBD1 (6 bases). This CDR3 region has 16 residues. Trimming removed 2 bases at V and 0 bases at J, with 13 bases between. In germline, CDR1 is MGHDK, CDR2 SYGVNS. The CDR3 DNA sequence: TGTGCCAGCAGTGAACACGGACAGCTAACTAACTATGGCTACACCTTC. Translation: CASSEHGQLTNYGYTF.

In its sample, this clone was seen once. This chain connects TRBV6-1 to TRBJ2-7; maybe TRBD1 (5 bases). CDR3 length: 14 amino acids. With 10 bases removed from V and 0 bases from J, the gap between germline ends came to 16 bases. Germline assignment: CDR1 MNHNS and CDR2 SASEGT. CDR3 coding DNA: TGTGCCACCAGGACACTTCAGGGCTCCTACGAGCAGTACTTC. Amino acids: CATRTLQGSYEQYF.

This chain connects TRBV28 to TRBJ2-7; D gene unclear. The germline gives CDR1 MDHEN, CDR2 SYDVKM. This CDR3 region has 14 residues. Between the trimmed V and J ends, which lost 4 bases and 2 bases, there was a span of 12 bases. The CDR3 is CASSSQTFTYEQYF. DNA for the CDR3: TGTGCCAGCAGTTCCCAGACATTCACCTACGAGCAGTACTTC.

The chain employs TRBV19 and TRBJ1-2; TRBD1 agrees at 8 bases. In germline, CDR1 is LNHDA, CDR2 SQIVND (reference sequence). The CDR3 is 15 amino acids. Trimming cost V 5 bases and J 4 bases; bases outside gene matches: 9. Here the CDR3 reads CASSPRQGTGYGYTF. In DNA, the CDR3 is TGTGCCAGTAGTCCGCGACAGGGGACGGGCTATGGCTACACCTTC.